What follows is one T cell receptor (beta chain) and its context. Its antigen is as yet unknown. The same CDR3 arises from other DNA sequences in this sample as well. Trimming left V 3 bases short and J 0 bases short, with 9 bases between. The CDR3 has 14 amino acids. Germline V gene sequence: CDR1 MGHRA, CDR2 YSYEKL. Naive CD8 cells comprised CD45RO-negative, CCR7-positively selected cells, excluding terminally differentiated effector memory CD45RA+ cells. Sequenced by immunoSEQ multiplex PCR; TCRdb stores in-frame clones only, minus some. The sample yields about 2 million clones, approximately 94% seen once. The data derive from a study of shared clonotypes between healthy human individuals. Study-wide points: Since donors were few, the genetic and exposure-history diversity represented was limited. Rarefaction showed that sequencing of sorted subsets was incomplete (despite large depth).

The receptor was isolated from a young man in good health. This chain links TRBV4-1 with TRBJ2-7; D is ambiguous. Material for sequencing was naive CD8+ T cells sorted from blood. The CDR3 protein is CASSHPGSSYEQYF. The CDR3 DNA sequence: TGCGCCAGCAGCCATCCGGGTAGCTCCTACGAGCAGTACTTC.